This TCR beta chain was found in a study of T cells in Graves' hyperthyroidism and ophthalmopathy. The study's findings and limits: Also found in blood were most expanded thyroid clonotypes above 0.001.

The TCR beta CDR3 regions underwent amplification using RNA transcripts as the source. A first-round RT-PCR of the TCR CDR3 used the HTBI primer set. TCRdb re-called the multiplex PCR reads through MiXCR, storing one row per CDR3 protein. The profile shows 730,000 or so distinct CDR3 sequences, 15% to 20% of them singletons. Concerning this clonotype: Its antigen is not known.

Germline V gene data show CDR1 as SEHNR and CDR2 as FQNEAQ (reference sequence). V dropped 1 base and J dropped 1 base, with 17 bases sitting between them. The CDR3 is 18 amino acids. V and J are TRBV7-9 and TRBJ1-3; a weak D match, TRBD1 (5 bases). This clonotype was obtained from a woman aged 50 to 60 with Graves' hyperthyroidism that later progressed to Graves' ophthalmopathy. Source material: blood. CDR3 protein: CASSLGVRQLLSGNTIYF. CDR3 in DNA: TGTGCCAGCAGCTTAGGCGTGCGACAGCTGCTTTCTGGAAACACCATATATTTT.